The 23 T cell receptor beta chains below were found in one sample sequenced in a study of T cells after somatic rescue of genetic block. Profiling relied on immunoSEQ multiplex PCR, and the TCRdb table lists in-frame clones only, not all of them. There are approximately 10,000 clones in the sample; over 55% occur only once, and over 9.5% lies in the top ten. Sequencing was carried out using peripheral blood mononuclear cells (PBMCs). The receptors shown here come from a boy under 18.

Only a few counts were recorded for this clone. The chain employs TRBV19 and TRBJ2-1, with TRBD1 matching over 7 bases. Germline V gene lookup returns CDR1 LNHDA and CDR2 SQIVND (reference sequence). The junction had 6 bases not matched to a gene; V was cut back by 0 bases and J by 4 bases. The CDR3 contains 16 residues. The CDR3 loop is CASSIEGQPDYNEQFF. CDR3 nucleotides: TGTGCCAGTAGTATAGAGGGACAGCCAGATTACAATGAGCAGTTCTTC.

V usage is TRBV7-9 and J usage is TRBJ2-7; tentative D call: TRBD1 (6 bases). The CDR3 spans 14 residues. Germline assignment: CDR1 SEHNR and CDR2 FQNEAQ (reference sequence). Trimming removed 5 bases from V and 2 bases from J, with 13 bases in between. The CDR3 region has the DNA TGTGCCAGCAGCCACGGACAGAGAACCTACGAGCAGTACTTC. Amino acids: CASSHGQRTYEQYF.

This chain uses TRBV29-1 with TRBJ2-7; TRBD1 agrees at 9 bases. The length of the CDR3 is 14 residues. From germline, CDR1 is SQVTM and CDR2 ANQGSEA. J gave up 5 bases and V 3 bases, and 8 bases lay outside the gene matches. The CDR3 sequence: CSVECHRGQDEQYF. CDR3 in DNA: TGCAGCGTTGAGTGCCACAGGGGGCAGGACGAGCAGTACTTC.

V and J are TRBV30 and TRBJ1-6; D is unclear. Germline CDR1 GTSNPN, CDR2 SVGIG (reference sequence). The V end lost 4 bases, the J end lost 15 bases, and 13 bases lay between the germline ends. The CDR3 covers 11 residues. In nucleotides, the CDR3 is TGTGCCTGGATCACCGGAAGGGTCCTCCACTTT. It is translated as CAWITGRVLHF.

The rearrangement uses TRBV5-6 and TRBJ2-7; D is unclear. Germline assignment: CDR1 SGHDT and CDR2 YYEEEE. V dropped 3 bases and J dropped 0 bases, with 7 bases sitting between them. CDR3 size: 13 residues. In DNA form, the CDR3 reads TGTGCCAGCAGCTCGGAGCCCTCCTACGAGCAGTACTTC. Protein sequence: CASSSEPSYEQYF. Variable domain in full (rest from reference TRBV5-6 and TRBJ2-7): DAGVTQSPTHLIKTRGQQVTLRCSPKSGHDTVSWYQQALGQGPQFIFQYYEEEERQRGNFPDRFSGHQFPNYSSELNVNALLLGDSALYLCASSSEPSYEQYFGPGTRLTVT.

In this sample, this clone turned up a few times. The V and J genes are TRBV4-2 and TRBJ1-1, with TRBD1 matching 9 bases. V dropped 2 bases and J dropped 8; count of bases not matched to a gene: 9. This CDR3 region has 15 residues. CDR1 is LGHNA, CDR2 YNFKEQ, per germline. In DNA form, the CDR3 reads TGTGCCAGCAGCCAAAAAACAGGGGGCAGGATAGAAGCTTTCTTT. It yields the protein CASSQKTGGRIEAFF.

This clone was detected a few times. This chain joins TRBV4-1 and TRBJ1-2; tentatively, D is TRBD1 (5 bases). V was shortened by 1 base and J by 4 bases, with 13 bases between the two germline ends. Looked up from germline, CDR1 is MGHRA and CDR2 is YSYEKL. This CDR3 has 15 residues. CDR3 in DNA: TGCGCCAGCAGCCAAGGCTTCAAAGGGGTCTATGGCTACACCTTC. Translation: CASSQGFKGVYGYTF.

CDR3 amino acids: CASNPSGRDTDTQYF. The CDR3 DNA is TGTGCCAGCAACCCTAGCGGGAGGGACACAGATACGCAGTATTTT. This chain connects TRBV9 to TRBJ2-3, with 12 nucleotides matching TRBD2. Germline CDR1 is SGDLS and CDR2 is YYNGEE. V trimming: 6 bases; J trimming: 2 bases; junction bases outside the gene matches: 4. The CDR3 is 15 residues long.

The CDR3 here is CASSLAGTNEQFF. As DNA, the CDR3 is TGCGCCAGCAGCTTGGCCGGGACCAATGAGCAGTTCTTC. The V call is TRBV5-1, the J call TRBJ2-1, with D tentatively TRBD1 or TRBD2 (5 bases each). The CDR3 contains 13 residues. Germline-derived CDR1 and CDR2 are SGHRS and YFSETQ. V shed 0 bases and J shed 6 bases, with 7 bases lying between them.

V gene TRBV5-4 combines with J gene TRBJ2-3; TRBD1 matches at 7 bases. The CDR3 is 15 residues long. Per germline, CDR1 SGHNT and CDR2 YYREEE (reference sequence). The V gene end was trimmed by 4 bases and the J gene end by 2 bases; junction bases not matched to a gene: 7. In DNA, the CDR3 is TGTGCCAGCAGCAAACCGGGACAGCCCACAGATACGCAGTATTTT. Protein: CASSKPGQPTDTQYF.

The V and J genes are TRBV7-9 and TRBJ2-6; perhaps TRBD1 as D (5 bases). In germline, CDR1 is SEHNR, CDR2 FQNEAQ (reference sequence). The germline V and J ends were trimmed by 3 bases and 0 bases, with 9 bases remaining between them. CDR3 size: 16 residues. The CDR3 DNA is TGTGCCAGCAGCTTCGGACACATCTCTGGGGCCAACGTCCTGACTTTC. Amino acid sequence: CASSFGHISGANVLTF. The complete variable domain, with remaining parts taken from reference TRBV7-9 and TRBJ2-6, reads DTGVSQNPRHKITKRGQNVTFRCDPISEHNRLYWYRQTLGQGPEFLTYFQNEAQLEKSRLLSDRFSAERPKGSFSTLEIQRTEQGDSAMYLCASSFGHISGANVLTFGAGSRLTVL.

The gene calls are TRBV7-2 and TRBJ2-7; D ambiguous. This CDR3 is built from 13 residues. Trimming removed 1 base from V and 5 bases from J, with 9 bases in between. Germline lookup yields CDR1 SGHTA and CDR2 FQGNSA. CDR3 sequence reads: CASSLVWADEQYF. As DNA, the CDR3 is TGTGCCAGCAGCTTAGTATGGGCCGACGAGCAGTACTTC.

This sequence joins TRBV10-1 and TRBJ2-3, with 7 bases that match TRBD1. Germline CDR1 and CDR2: WNHNN and SYGVQD (reference sequence). This CDR3 region has 13 residues. The V segment lost 0 bases and the J segment 11 bases; nucleotides outside the gene matches: 5. CDR3 protein: CASSESTSGGQYF. As DNA, the CDR3 is TGCGCCAGCAGTGAGTCGACCTCAGGGGGGCAGTATTTT.

This clone is judged medium-sized. The chain uses TRBV7-9 and TRBJ1-4; unclear D gene. The CDR3 covers 14 residues. CDR1 is SEHNR, CDR2 FQNEAQ, per germline (reference sequence). Trimming removed 2 bases from V and 3 bases from J, with 7 bases in between. CDR3 loop: CASSLLGPNEKLFF. CDR3 DNA: TGTGCCAGCAGCTTATTAGGGCCTAATGAAAAACTGTTTTTT.

V is TRBV5-4 and J is TRBJ2-3, with unresolved D. The CDR3 contains 15 residues. The V gene's germline CDR1 is SGHNT and CDR2 YYREEE (reference sequence). V was clipped by 4 bases and J by 2 bases, with 14 bases between them. The CDR3 DNA is TGTGCCAGCAGCACTCGGACGACCGTCACAGATACGCAGTATTTT. Protein product: CASSTRTTVTDTQYF.

The rearrangement links TRBV2 to TRBJ2-5; D uncertain. The CDR3 is 11 amino acids. The V gene lost 1 base and the J gene lost 5 bases, with 2 bases spanning the gap. Germline values: CDR1 SNHLY, CDR2 FYNNEI. CDR3 nucleotides: TGTGCCAGCAGTGAAGGCGAGACCCAGTACTTC. Translated, it gives CASSEGETQYF.

The chain combines TRBV4-1 with TRBJ1-1, with 12 positions matching TRBD1. V trimming: 4 bases; J trimming: 14 bases; junction bases outside the gene matches: 5. This CDR3 comprises 12 residues. CDR1 and CDR2 from the germline V gene are MGHRA and YSYEKL. This chain's CDR3 is CASSLGTGGHFF. CDR3 in DNA: TGCGCCAGCAGCCTAGGGACAGGGGGCCACTTCTTT.

Regarding this clone: Sequence at one end of the junction differs from germline and may be a read error. V is TRBV7-7 and J is TRBJ1-1; no clear D gene. Germline CDR1 reads SSHAT; CDR2 reads FNYEAQ (reference sequence). The CDR3 spans 16 residues. The CDR3 reads CASSLEMFRIDTEAFF. The CDR3 coding sequence is TGTGCTAGCAGCTTAGAAATGTTCCGGATCGACACTGAAGCTTTCTTT.

This clone was detected only once. The rearrangement links TRBV11-3 to TRBJ2-7, with D possibly being TRBD1 (6 bases). The CDR3 consists of 14 residues. CDR1 SGHNT and CDR2 YENEEA come from the germline V gene. V dropped 1 base and J dropped 4 bases, with 11 bases sitting between them. As DNA, the CDR3 is TGTGCCAGCAGCTTAGCGGGACATATGTACGAGCAGTACTTC. It encodes CASSLAGHMYEQYF.

The genes are TRBV5-4 and TRBJ1-1; perhaps TRBD1 as D (5 bases). CDR3 length: 12 amino acids. The germline gives CDR1 SGHNT, CDR2 YYREEE (reference sequence). Trimming pared 4 bases from V and 1 base from J, leaving 5 bases between. CDR3 in amino acids: CASSGGNTEAFF. In DNA form, the CDR3 reads TGTGCCAGCAGCGGGGGGAACACTGAAGCTTTCTTT. The full variable domain, in which reference TRBV5-4 and TRBJ1-1 provide the parts outside the CDR3, is ETGVTQSPTHLIKTRGQQVTLRCSSQSGHNTVSWYQQALGQGPQFIFQYYREEENGRGNFPPRFSGLQFPNYSSELNVNALELDDSALYLCASSGGNTEAFFGQGTRLTVV.

This chain uses TRBV11-1 with TRBJ2-5; D tentatively fits TRBD1 or TRBD2 (5 bases each). V dropped 0 bases and J dropped 6 bases, with 20 bases sitting between them. The CDR3 runs 17 residues. Looked up from germline, CDR1 is SGHAT and CDR2 is FQDESV (reference sequence). In DNA form, the CDR3 reads TGTGCCAGCAGCTTAGCGACGAGGGGCCTTCATCCGCAGACCCAGTACTTC. Translated: CASSLATRGLHPQTQYF.

The CDR3 loop is CASSEGGPNDNEQFF. The CDR3 nucleotides read TGTGCCAGCAGTGAGGGGGGCCCCAACGACAATGAGCAGTTCTTC. The V gene is TRBV28, the J gene TRBJ2-1, with D perhaps assigned TRBD1 or TRBD2 (6 bases each). Trimming left V 5 bases short and J 5 bases short, with 16 bases between. The CDR3 runs 15 residues. Germline values: CDR1 MDHEN, CDR2 SYDVKM.

The rearrangement links TRBV19 to TRBJ1-1, with D possibly TRBD1 on 6 matching bases. V was clipped by 7 bases and J by 2 bases, with 14 bases between them. CDR3 length equals 14 residues. Germline CDR1 reads LNHDA; CDR2 reads SQIVND (reference sequence). Here the CDR3 reads CASTLDRHNTEAFF. The CDR3 DNA is TGTGCCAGTACCCTGGACAGACACAACACTGAAGCTTTCTTT.